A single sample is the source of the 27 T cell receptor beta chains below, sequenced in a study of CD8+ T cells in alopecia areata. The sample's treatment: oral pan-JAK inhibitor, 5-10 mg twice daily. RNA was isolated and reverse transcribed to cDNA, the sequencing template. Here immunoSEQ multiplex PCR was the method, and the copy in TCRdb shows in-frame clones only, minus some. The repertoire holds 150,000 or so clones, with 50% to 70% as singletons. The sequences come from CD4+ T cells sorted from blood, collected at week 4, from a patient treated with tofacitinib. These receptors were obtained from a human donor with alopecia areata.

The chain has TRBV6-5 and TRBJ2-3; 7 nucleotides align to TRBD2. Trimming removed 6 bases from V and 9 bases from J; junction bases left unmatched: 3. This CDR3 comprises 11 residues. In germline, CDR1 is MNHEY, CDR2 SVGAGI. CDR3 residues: CASSPGGTQYF. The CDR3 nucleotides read TGTGCCAGCAGCCCCGGGGGGACGCAGTATTTT.

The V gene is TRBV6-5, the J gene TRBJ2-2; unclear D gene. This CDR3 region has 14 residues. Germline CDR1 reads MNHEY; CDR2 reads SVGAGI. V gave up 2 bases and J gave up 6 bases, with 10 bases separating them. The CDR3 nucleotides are TGTGCCAGCAGTTACAATCGGGTGTCCGGGGAGCTGTTTTTT. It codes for CASSYNRVSGELFF.

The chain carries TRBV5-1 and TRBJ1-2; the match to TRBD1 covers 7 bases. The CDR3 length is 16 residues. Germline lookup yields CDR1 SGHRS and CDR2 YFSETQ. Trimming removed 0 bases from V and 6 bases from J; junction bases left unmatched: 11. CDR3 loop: CASSLVAPAGGDGYTF. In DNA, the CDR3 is TGCGCCAGCAGCTTGGTGGCTCCTGCAGGGGGGGATGGCTACACCTTC.

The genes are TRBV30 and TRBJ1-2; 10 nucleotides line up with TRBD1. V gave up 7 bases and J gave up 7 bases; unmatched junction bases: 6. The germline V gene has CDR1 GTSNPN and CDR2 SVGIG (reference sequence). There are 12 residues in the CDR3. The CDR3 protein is CASPGQGFGYTF. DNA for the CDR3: TGTGCCTCTCCGGGACAGGGGTTTGGCTACACCTTC.

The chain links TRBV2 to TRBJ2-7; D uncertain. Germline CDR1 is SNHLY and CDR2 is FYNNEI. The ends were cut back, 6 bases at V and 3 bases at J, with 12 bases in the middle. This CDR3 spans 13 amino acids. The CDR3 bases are TGTGCCAGCAGCCCGCCCGGCAACTACGAGCAGTACTTC. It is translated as CASSPPGNYEQYF.

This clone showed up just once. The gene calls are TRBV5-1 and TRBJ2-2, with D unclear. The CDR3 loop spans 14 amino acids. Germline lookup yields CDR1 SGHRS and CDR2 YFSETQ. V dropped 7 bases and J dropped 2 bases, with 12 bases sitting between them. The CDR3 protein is CASSQNGNTGELFF. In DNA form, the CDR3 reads TGCGCCAGCTCCCAAAACGGTAACACCGGGGAGCTGTTTTTT.

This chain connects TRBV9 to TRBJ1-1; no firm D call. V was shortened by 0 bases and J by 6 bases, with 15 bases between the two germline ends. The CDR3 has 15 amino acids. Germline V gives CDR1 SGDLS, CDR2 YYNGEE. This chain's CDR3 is CASSVGAAFGAEAFF. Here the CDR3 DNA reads TGTGCCAGCAGCGTAGGGGCAGCCTTTGGCGCTGAAGCTTTCTTT.

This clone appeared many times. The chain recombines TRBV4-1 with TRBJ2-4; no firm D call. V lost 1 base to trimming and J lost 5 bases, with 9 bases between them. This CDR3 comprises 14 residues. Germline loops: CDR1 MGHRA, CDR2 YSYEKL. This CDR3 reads CASSQGMSQNIQYF. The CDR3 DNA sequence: TGCGCCAGCAGCCAAGGCATGAGTCAAAACATTCAGTACTTC.

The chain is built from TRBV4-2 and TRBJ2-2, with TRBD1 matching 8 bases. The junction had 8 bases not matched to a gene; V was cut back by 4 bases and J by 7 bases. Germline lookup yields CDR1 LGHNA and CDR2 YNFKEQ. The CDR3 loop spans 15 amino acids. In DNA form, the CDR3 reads TGTGCCAGCAGCCCTAGACAGGGGAATGACGGGGAGCTGTTTTTT. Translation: CASSPRQGNDGELFF.

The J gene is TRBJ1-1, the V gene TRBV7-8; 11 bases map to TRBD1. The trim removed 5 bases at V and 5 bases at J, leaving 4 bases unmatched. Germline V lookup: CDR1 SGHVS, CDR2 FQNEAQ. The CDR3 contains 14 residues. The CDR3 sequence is CASSRGTGGTEAFF. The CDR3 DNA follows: TGTGCCAGCAGCCGAGGGACAGGGGGTACTGAAGCTTTCTTT.

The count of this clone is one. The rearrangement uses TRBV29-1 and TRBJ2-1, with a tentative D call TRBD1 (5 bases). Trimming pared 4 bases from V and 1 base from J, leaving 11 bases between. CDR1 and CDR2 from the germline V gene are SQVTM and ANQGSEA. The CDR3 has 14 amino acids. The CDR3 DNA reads TGCAGCGTTGCTAAGGGGATTTCCTACAATGAGCAGTTCTTC. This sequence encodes CSVAKGISYNEQFF.

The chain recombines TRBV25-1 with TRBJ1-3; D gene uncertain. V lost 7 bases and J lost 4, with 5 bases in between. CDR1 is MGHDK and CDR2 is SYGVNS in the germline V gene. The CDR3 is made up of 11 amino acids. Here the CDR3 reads CASKLGNTIYF. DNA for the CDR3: TGTGCCAGCAAGCTCGGAAACACCATATATTTT.

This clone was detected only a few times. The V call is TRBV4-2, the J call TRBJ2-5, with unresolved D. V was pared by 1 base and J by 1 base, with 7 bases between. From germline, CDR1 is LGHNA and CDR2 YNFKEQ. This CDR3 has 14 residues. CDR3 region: CASSQVHLQETQYF. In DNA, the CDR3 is TGTGCCAGCAGCCAAGTGCACCTCCAAGAGACCCAGTACTTC.

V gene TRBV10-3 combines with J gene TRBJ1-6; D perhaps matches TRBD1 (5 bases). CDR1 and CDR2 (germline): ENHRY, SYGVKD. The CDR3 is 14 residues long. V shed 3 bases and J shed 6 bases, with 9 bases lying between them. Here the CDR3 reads CAISDQGPNSPLHF. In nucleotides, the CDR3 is TGTGCCATCAGTGATCAGGGTCCTAATTCACCCCTCCACTTT.

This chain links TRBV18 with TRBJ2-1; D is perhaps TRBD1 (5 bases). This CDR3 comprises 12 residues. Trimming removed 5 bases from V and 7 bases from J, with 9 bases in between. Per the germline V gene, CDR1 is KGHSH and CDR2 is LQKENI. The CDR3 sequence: CASSKQENEQFF. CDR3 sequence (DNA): TGTGCCAGCTCAAAACAGGAAAATGAGCAGTTCTTC.

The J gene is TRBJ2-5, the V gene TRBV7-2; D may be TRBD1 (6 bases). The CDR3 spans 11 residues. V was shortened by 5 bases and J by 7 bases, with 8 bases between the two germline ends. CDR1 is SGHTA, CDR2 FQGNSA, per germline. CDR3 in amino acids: CASSVRGTQYF. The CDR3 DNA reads TGTGCCAGCAGCGTCAGGGGGACCCAGTACTTC.

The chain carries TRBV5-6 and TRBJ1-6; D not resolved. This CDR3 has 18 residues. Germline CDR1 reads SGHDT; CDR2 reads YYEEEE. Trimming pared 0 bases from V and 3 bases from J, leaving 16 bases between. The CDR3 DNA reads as TGTGCCAGCAGCTTGGAGAGGCGTTCTGCTGGCTATAATTCACCCCTCCACTTT. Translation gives CASSLERRSAGYNSPLHF.

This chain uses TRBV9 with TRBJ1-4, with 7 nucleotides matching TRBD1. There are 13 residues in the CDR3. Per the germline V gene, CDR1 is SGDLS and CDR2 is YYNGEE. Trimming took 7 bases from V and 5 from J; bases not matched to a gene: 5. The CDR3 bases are TGTGCCAGCTCCGGAGGGGGCAATGAAAAACTGTTTTTT. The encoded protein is CASSGGGNEKLFF.

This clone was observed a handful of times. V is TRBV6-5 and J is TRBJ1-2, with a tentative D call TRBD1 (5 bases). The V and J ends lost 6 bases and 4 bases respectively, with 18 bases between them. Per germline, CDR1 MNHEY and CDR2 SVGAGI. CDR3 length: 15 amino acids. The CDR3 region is CASSSWGETSYGYTF. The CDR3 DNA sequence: TGTGCCAGCAGCTCCTGGGGGGAAACAAGCTATGGCTACACCTTC.

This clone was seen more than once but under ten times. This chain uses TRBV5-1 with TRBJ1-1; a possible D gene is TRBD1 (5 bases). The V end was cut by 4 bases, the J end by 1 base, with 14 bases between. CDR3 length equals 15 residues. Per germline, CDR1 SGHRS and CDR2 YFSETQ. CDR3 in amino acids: CASSLLGTANTEAFF. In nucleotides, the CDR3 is TGCGCCAGCAGCCTCCTCGGGACGGCGAACACTGAAGCTTTCTTT.

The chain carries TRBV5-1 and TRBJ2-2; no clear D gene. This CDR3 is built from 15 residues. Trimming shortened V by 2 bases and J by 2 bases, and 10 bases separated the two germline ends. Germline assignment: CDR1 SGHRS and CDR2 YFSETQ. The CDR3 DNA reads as TGCGCCAGCAGCTTATCGGCAGATAACACCGGGGAGCTGTTTTTT. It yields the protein CASSLSADNTGELFF.

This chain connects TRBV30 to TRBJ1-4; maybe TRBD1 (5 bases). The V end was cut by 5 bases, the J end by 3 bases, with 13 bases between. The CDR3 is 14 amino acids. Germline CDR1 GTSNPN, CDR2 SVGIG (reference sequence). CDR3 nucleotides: TGTGCCTGGGGGGGAGCATTGGCTAATGAAAAACTGTTTTTT. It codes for CAWGGALANEKLFF.

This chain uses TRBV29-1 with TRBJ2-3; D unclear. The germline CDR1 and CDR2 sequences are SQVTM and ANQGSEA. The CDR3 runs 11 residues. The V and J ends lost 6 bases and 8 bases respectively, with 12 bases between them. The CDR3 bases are TGCAGCGTCGGCAGAGAATTTACGCAGTATTTT. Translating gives CSVGREFTQYF.

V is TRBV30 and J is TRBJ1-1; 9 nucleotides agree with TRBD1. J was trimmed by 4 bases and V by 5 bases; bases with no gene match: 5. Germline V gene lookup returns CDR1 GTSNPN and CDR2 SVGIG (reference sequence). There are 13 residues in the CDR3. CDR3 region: CAWRKTGGTEAFF. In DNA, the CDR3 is TGTGCCTGGCGAAAGACAGGGGGCACTGAAGCTTTCTTT.

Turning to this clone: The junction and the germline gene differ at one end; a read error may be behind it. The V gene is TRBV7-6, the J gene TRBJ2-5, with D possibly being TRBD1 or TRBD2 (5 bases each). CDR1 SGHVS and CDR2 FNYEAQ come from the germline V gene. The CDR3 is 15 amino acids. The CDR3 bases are TGTGCCGGCAGCCCTCTAACGGGGCGACGGGAGACCCAGTACTTC. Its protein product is CAGSPLTGRRETQYF. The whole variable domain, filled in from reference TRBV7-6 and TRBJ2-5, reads GAGVSQSPRYKVTKRGQDVALRCDPISGHVSLYWYRQALGQGPEFLTYFNYEAQQDKSGLPNDRFSAERPEGSISTLTIQRTEQRDSAMYRCAGSPLTGRRETQYFGPGTRLLVL.

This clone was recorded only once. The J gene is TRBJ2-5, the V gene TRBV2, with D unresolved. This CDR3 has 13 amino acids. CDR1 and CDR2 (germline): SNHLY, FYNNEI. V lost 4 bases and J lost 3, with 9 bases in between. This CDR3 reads CASSVLPEETQYF. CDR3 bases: TGTGCCAGCAGTGTCCTGCCAGAAGAGACCCAGTACTTC.

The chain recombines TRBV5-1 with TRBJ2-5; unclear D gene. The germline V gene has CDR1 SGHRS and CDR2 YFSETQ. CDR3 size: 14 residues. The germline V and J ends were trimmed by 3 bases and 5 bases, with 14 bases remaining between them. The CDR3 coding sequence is TGCGCCAGCAGCTCACTGAAGGCCAGGGAGACCCAGTACTTC. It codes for CASSSLKARETQYF.